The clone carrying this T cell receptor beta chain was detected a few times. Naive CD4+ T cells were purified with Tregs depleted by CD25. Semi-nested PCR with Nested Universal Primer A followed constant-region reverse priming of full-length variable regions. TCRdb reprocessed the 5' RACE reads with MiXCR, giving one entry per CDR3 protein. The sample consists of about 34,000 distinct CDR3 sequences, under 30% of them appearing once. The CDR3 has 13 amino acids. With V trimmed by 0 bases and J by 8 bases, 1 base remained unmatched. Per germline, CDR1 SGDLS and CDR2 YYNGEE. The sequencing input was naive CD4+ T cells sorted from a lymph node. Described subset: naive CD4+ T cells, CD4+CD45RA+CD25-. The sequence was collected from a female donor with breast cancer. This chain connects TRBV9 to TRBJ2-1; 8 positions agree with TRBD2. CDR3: CASSVEREYEQFF. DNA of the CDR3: TGTGCCAGCAGCGTAGAGCGGGAGTATGAGCAGTTCTTC.